Below, one TCR beta chain is given with its context. Its cognate antigen is unknown. J was trimmed by 5 bases and V by 5 bases; bases with no gene match: 6. The length of the CDR3 is 14 residues. CDR1 SGHTA and CDR2 FQGNSA come from the germline V gene. The data are from a study of radiotherapy plus CTLA-4 blockade in lung cancer. Findings and caveats of the study: Reported findings show early blood T cell clone dynamics, with interferon-beta, best predicted response.

Only in-frame clones appear in the TCRdb table, and some are missing; sequencing was by immunoSEQ multiplex PCR. The table has tens of thousands of clones, roughly 77% seen once. The clonotype was recovered from a human donor with non-small cell lung cancer whose response to radiotherapy plus ipilimumab could not be evaluated. The J gene is TRBJ2-5, the V gene TRBV7-2; the match to TRBD1 covers 9 bases. The material was peripheral blood, obtained from a patient treated with radiotherapy plus ipilimumab. CDR3 DNA: TGTGCCAGCAGCCAGGACAGGGGAGGGGAGACCCAGTACTTC. Translated, it gives CASSQDRGGETQYF.